This T cell receptor (beta chain) is from a study of a mutant IDH1 vaccine in newly diagnosed glioma. Time point noted: baseline, week 1 (first vaccination visit). The treatment: pre-vaccination baseline after standard-of-care therapy. The V end was cut by 0 bases, the J end by 1 base, with 7 bases between. CDR1 is ENHRY and CDR2 is SYGVKD in the germline V gene. This CDR3 is built from 15 residues. The assay was immunoSEQ multiplex PCR, and TCRdb's table has in-frame clones only and misses some. The data contain about 88,000 clones, 82% of them singletons. The V gene is TRBV10-3, the J gene TRBJ1-5; D unresolved. This TCR derives from a man in his forties with glioma. Some clones in this sample may be carry-over from other donors' samples. Material: PBMCs, obtained from a glioma patient treated with radiotherapy, temozolomide or both. The CDR3 coding sequence is TGTGCCATCAGTGAGTCTCCCGGGAGCAATCAGCCCCAGCATTTT. Translating it yields CAISESPGSNQPQHF.